The 9 T cell receptor beta chains below were found in one sample sequenced in a study of blood T cell repertoires in COVID-19. Method: immunoSEQ multiplex PCR; TCRdb's copy keeps in-frame clones and lacks some. The profile shows 25,000 to 35,000 clones, roughly 84% of them singletons. Sequenced input: peripheral blood. Receptors were obtained from a man in his sixties or seventies with active COVID-19.

The genes are TRBV7-9 and TRBJ2-2; 11 nucleotides match TRBD2. Germline assignment: CDR1 SEHNR and CDR2 FQNEAQ (reference sequence). CDR3 length equals 16 residues. V trimming: 5 bases; J trimming: 4 bases; junction bases outside the gene matches: 6. The CDR3 DNA is TGTGCCAGCAGCCCTAGCGGGGGGCGAGTCACCGGGGAGCTGTTTTTT. This sequence encodes CASSPSGGRVTGELFF.

The J gene is TRBJ2-1, the V gene TRBV6-2 or TRBV6-3; a weak D match, TRBD1 (7 bases). V was cut by 2 bases and J by 7 bases, with 12 bases left in between. This CDR3 is 14 amino acids long. CDR1 is MNHEY and CDR2 is SVGEGT in the germline V gene. The CDR3 sequence: CASSYGQGGNEQFF. The CDR3 coding sequence is TGTGCCAGCAGTTACGGGCAGGGGGGAAATGAGCAGTTCTTC.

This clone has only one observation. The V call is TRBV7-8, the J call TRBJ1-3; TRBD1 matches 9 bases. J gave up 3 bases and V 5 bases, and 11 bases lay outside the gene matches. The germline V gene encodes CDR1 SGHVS and CDR2 FQNEAQ. CDR3 size: 17 residues. The CDR3 reads CASSPRGLTGGGNTIYF. The DNA for the CDR3 is TGTGCCAGCAGCCCCCGGGGGTTGACAGGGGGTGGAAACACCATATATTTT.

The chain combines TRBV27 with TRBJ2-2; 7 nucleotides line up with TRBD2. Per the germline V gene, CDR1 is MNHEY and CDR2 is SMNVEV (reference sequence). This CDR3 spans 17 amino acids. The J segment lost 4 bases and the V segment lost 5 bases, leaving 13 bases of the junction unmatched. The CDR3 here is CASSPFWASGGTGELFF. DNA for the CDR3: TGTGCCAGCAGTCCCTTTTGGGCTTCGGGGGGCACCGGGGAGCTGTTTTTT.

The gene calls are TRBV7-9 and TRBJ2-4; 7 positions match TRBD2. Germline values: CDR1 SEHNR, CDR2 FQNEAQ (reference sequence). This CDR3 has 19 amino acids. Trimming removed 2 bases from V and 1 base from J; junction bases left unmatched: 14. CDR3 DNA sequence: TGTGCCAGCAGCTTAACACGGGCAGGGAGGGATCTGGCCAAAAACATTCAGTACTTC. It translates to CASSLTRAGRDLAKNIQYF. Drawing the rest from reference TRBV7-9 and TRBJ2-4, the complete variable domain is DTGVSQNPRHKITKRGQNVTFRCDPISEHNRLYWYRQTLGQGPEFLTYFQNEAQLEKSRLLSDRFSAERPKGSFSTLEIQRTEQGDSAMYLCASSLTRAGRDLAKNIQYFGAGTRLSVL.

This chain connects TRBV2 to TRBJ1-5; 8 positions agree with TRBD1. J lost 6 bases, V lost 5 bases, and 3 bases had no gene match. In germline, CDR1 is SNHLY, CDR2 FYNNEI. This CDR3 comprises 13 residues. Here the CDR3 reads CASSTDRGQPQHF. The CDR3 DNA reads TGTGCCAGCAGTACAGACAGGGGTCAGCCCCAGCATTTT.

The chain recombines TRBV9 with TRBJ1-3; D is perhaps TRBD1 (5 bases). Trimming left V 4 bases short and J 9 bases short, with 14 bases between. This CDR3 region has 13 residues. CDR1 and CDR2 from the germline V gene are SGDLS and YYNGEE. The CDR3 DNA reads as TGTGCCAGCAGCTCGCGGGGGGGAGCCACCATATATTTT. Protein sequence: CASSSRGGATIYF.

The chain combines TRBV27 with TRBJ2-7; maybe TRBD1 (6 bases). The germline V gene has CDR1 MNHEY and CDR2 SMNVEV (reference sequence). The CDR3 runs 14 residues. V was cut by 0 bases and J by 2 bases, with 8 bases left in between. The CDR3 reads CASSLSGGTYEQYF. The DNA of the CDR3 is TGTGCCAGCAGTTTATCTGGGGGCACCTACGAGCAGTACTTC.

This chain connects TRBV28 to TRBJ1-1, with a possible D match to TRBD1 (6 bases). The V end was cut by 10 bases, the J end by 3 bases, with 12 bases between. There are 12 residues in the CDR3. The germline V gene has CDR1 MDHEN and CDR2 SYDVKM. CDR3 region: CAISDRHTEAFF. DNA for the CDR3: TGTGCCATCTCAGACAGGCACACTGAAGCTTTCTTT.